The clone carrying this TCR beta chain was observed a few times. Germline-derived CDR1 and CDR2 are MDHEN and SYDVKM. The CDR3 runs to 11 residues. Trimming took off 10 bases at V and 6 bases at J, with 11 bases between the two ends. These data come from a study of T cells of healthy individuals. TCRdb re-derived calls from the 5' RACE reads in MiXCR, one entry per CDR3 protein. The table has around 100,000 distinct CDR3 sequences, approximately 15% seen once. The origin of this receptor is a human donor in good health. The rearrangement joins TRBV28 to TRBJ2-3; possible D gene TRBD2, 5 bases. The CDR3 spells CAIAERDTQYF. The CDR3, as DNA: TGTGCCATCGCTGAGCGGGATACGCAGTATTTT.